This T cell receptor beta chain was recovered during a study of control samples from healthy donors and cancer patients. The CDR3 runs to 15 residues. Germline V CDR1 and CDR2: SGHRS, YFSETQ. Trimming removed 0 bases from V and 8 bases from J, with 12 bases in between. Profiling relied on immunoSEQ multiplex PCR, and the TCRdb table lists in-frame clones only, not all of them. The data contain about 94,000 clones, 90% of them seen just once; the ten biggest clones take up around 3.5%. The chain employs TRBV5-1 and TRBJ1-6; D may be TRBD1 (5 bases). The clonotype comes from a young woman in good health. The material sequenced was blood. The CDR3 DNA follows: TGCGCCAGCAGCTTGGGTCCAGGGACGGATTCACCCCTCCACTTT. Amino acid sequence: CASSLGPGTDSPLHF.